A selection of T cell receptor beta chains follows, all from one sample in a study of T cells in Graves' hyperthyroidism and ophthalmopathy. TCRdb recomputed calls from the multiplex PCR reads with MiXCR, one row per CDR3 protein. The sample lists more than 600,000 distinct CDR3 sequences, about 15% occurring once. The sequenced sample consisted of blood. The receptor set was obtained from a young man with Graves' hyperthyroidism. Both conserved end residues are part of each CDR3. The order of the fields is D gene, V gene, clone size, J gene, CDR3 DNA, CDR3 protein. D genes are given only for firm matches. For some rows the clone size is stated as once, few or many, or as a class when expanded; others skip it.

-	TRBV4-1	-	TRBJ2-1	TGCGCCAGCAGCCGCCTCCCAGATGAGCAGTTCTTC	CASSRLPDEQFF
-	TRBV18	-	TRBJ1-5	TGTGCCAGCTCGACTGGATGGGATCAGCCCCAGCATTTT	CASSTGWDQPQHF
TRBD2	TRBV28	many	TRBJ2-5	TGTGCCAGCAGTACTAGACTAGCGGGATCTGAGGAGACCCAGTACTTC	CASSTRLAGSEETQYF
-	TRBV29-1	once	TRBJ2-7	TGCAGCGTTGGTGAACCCTCTCCCTACGAGCAGTACTTC	CSVGEPSPYEQYF
-	TRBV6-1	many	TRBJ2-7	TGTGCCAGCGCTGAACCCCCTGAAGGGACCTCCTACGAGCAGTACTTC	CASAEPPEGTSYEQYF
TRBD2	TRBV5-1	few	TRBJ2-3	TGCGCCAGCAGCTTGGGGGGGACTAGCGGCCCCACAGATACGCAGTATTTT	CASSLGGTSGPTDTQYF
TRBD1	TRBV19	-	TRBJ1-5	TGTGCCAGTACTCTTAGGGGGACAGGGGGCAATCAGCCCCAGCATTTT	CASTLRGTGGNQPQHF
-	TRBV14	-	TRBJ2-1	TGTGCCAGCAGCCAAGATCTAAGGAATGAGCAGTTCTTC	CASSQDLRNEQFF
-	TRBV9	-	TRBJ2-3	TGTGCCAGCGGTCCACAGCCAAGCACAGATACGCAGTATTTT	CASGPQPSTDTQYF
TRBD1	TRBV15	few	TRBJ2-1	TGTGCCACCAGCAGAGAGACCCTGTACAGGGGGCAGAATGAGCAGTTCTTC	CATSRETLYRGQNEQFF
-	TRBV27	many	TRBJ1-6	TGTGCCAGCAGAGCCGGGCAGGCTTATAATTCACCCCTCCACTTT	CASRAGQAYNSPLHF
-	TRBV28	many	TRBJ2-1	TGTGCCAGCAGTTCCCTCGGTCGGCGGGACCTTTACAGCTACAATGAGCAGTTCTTC	CASSSLGRRDLYSYNEQFF
-	TRBV6-4	-	TRBJ2-1	TGTGCCAGCGAATGGGTTAGCGGCGGCTCCTACAATGAGCAGTTCTTC	CASEWVSGGSYNEQFF
-	TRBV6-1	-	TRBJ1-4	TGTGCCAGCAGTGCCCATCTAGGGACTAATGAAAAACTGTTTTTT	CASSAHLGTNEKLFF
-	TRBV6-5	-	TRBJ2-3	TGTGCCAGCAGTTACTCGAGATTTAAACGCACAGATACGCAGTATTTT	CASSYSRFKRTDTQYF
-	TRBV19	few	TRBJ1-1	TGTGCCAGTATCCGGGACACCAGTGAAGCTTTCTTT	CASIRDTSEAFF
-	TRBV29-1	few	TRBJ2-7	TGCAGCGTTATCCGGGGGGCCACCTACGAGCAGTACTTC	CSVIRGATYEQYF
TRBD2	TRBV28	many	TRBJ2-5	TGTGCCAGCAGTCCGCCCCGGGGGGTTCGCTGGGGAGAGACCCAGTACTTC	CASSPPRGVRWGETQYF
TRBD1	TRBV7-9	-	TRBJ1-3	TGTGCCAGCAGCCAATCCGGGACAGGGACGTCTGGAAACACCATATATTTT	CASSQSGTGTSGNTIYF
TRBD1	TRBV27	many	TRBJ2-1	TGTGCCAGCAGCCAACCCGGGACAGGCTACAATGAGCAGTTCTTC	CASSQPGTGYNEQFF
-	TRBV19	-	TRBJ2-3	TGTGCCAGTAAAGGGATGGGCGCAGATACGCAGTATTTT	CASKGMGADTQYF
TRBD2	TRBV12-3/TRBV12-4	few	TRBJ2-7	TGTGCCAGCAGTCCACTCGCCGGGACTAGTGGCGAGCAGTACTTC	CASSPLAGTSGEQYF
-	TRBV28	many	TRBJ2-3	TGTGCCAGCAGTTTCAGACCTTCCGATACGCAGTATTTT	CASSFRPSDTQYF
TRBD2	TRBV12-3/TRBV12-4	-	TRBJ2-1	TGTGCCAGCAGTCCCCGGACTAGCGGGAGACGGTTCTTC	CASSPRTSGRRFF
TRBD2	TRBV12-3/TRBV12-4	many	TRBJ2-1	TGTGCCAGCAGTTTATGGGCTAGAGGGAGGGATGAGCAGTTCTTC	CASSLWARGRDEQFF
-	TRBV12-3/TRBV12-4	-	TRBJ1-2	TGTGCCAGCAGCCCCATGGTGAGGGCTGGCTACACCTTC	CASSPMVRAGYTF
-	TRBV7-3	-	TRBJ2-5	TGTGCCAGCAGCTTAGCCAGCCGGGGGACCCAGTACTTC	CASSLASRGTQYF
TRBD2	TRBV24-1	few	TRBJ2-1	TGTGCCACCAGTGATTTGAATACTGGCGGGAGTTTCTACAATGAGCAGTTCTTC	CATSDLNTGGSFYNEQFF
-	TRBV14	few	TRBJ1-1	TGTGCCAGCAGCCAAGATACCGGACACATGAACACTGAAGCTTTCTTT	CASSQDTGHMNTEAFF
-	TRBV29-1	few	TRBJ2-7	TGCAGCGTTGAAGATCACACAGAGACACCCTACGAGCAGTACTTC	CSVEDHTETPYEQYF
TRBD1	TRBV27	many	TRBJ2-3	TGTGCCAGCAGCACAGACAGGGCAGATACGCAGTATTTT	CASSTDRADTQYF
-	TRBV29-1	many	TRBJ2-5	TGCAGCGTCGGGAGTATGGGAGGAGAGACCCAGTACTTC	CSVGSMGGETQYF
-	TRBV7-3	few	TRBJ1-1	TGTGCCAGCAGCCCAGGGTGGGGGCAGGGAAATGCTGAAGCTTTCTTT	CASSPGWGQGNAEAFF
TRBD1	TRBV19	many	TRBJ2-5	TGTGCCAGTAGTCTCCACCGGGACAGGGACTGGCAAGAGACCCAGTACTTC	CASSLHRDRDWQETQYF
-	TRBV4-1	-	TRBJ2-2	TGCGCCAGCAGCCAAGTAAACAGGCTCGGCGGGGAGCTGTTTTTT	CASSQVNRLGGELFF
-	TRBV19	few	TRBJ2-7	TGTGCCAGTAGTATCGAAAGGGGGAGGGGGCAGTACTTC	CASSIERGRGQYF
TRBD1	TRBV20-1	many	TRBJ1-1	TGCAGTGCTAGAGATGGGAGGACAGGCCGTTTCACTGAAGCTTTCTTT	CSARDGRTGRFTEAFF
-	TRBV7-9	-	TRBJ2-7	TGTGCCAGCAGTCCTGTCGGGTGGACGGATGCCTACGAGCAGTACTTC	CASSPVGWTDAYEQYF
-	TRBV29-1	-	TRBJ2-2	TGCAGCGTCGACGACTCGGGGAACACCGGGGAGCTGTTTTTT	CSVDDSGNTGELFF
-	TRBV12-3/TRBV12-4	many	TRBJ1-1	TGTGCCAGCAGTTTAGGGGTCTCAGACACTGAAGCTTTCTTT	CASSLGVSDTEAFF
-	TRBV30	-	TRBJ1-6	TGTGCCTGGAGTGGAACACAGGGTAACTCCTATAATTCACCCCTCCACTTT	CAWSGTQGNSYNSPLHF
TRBD1	TRBV12-5	few	TRBJ2-2	TGTGCTAGTGGTTTGGTACCCAAAGACAGGGGGTCTGCCGGGGAGCTGTTTTTT	CASGLVPKDRGSAGELFF
-	TRBV7-3	few	TRBJ2-5	TGTGCCAGCAGCCGTATACAGGGTTCCGAAGAGACCCAGTACTTC	CASSRIQGSEETQYF
TRBD1	TRBV7-9	many	TRBJ1-2	TGTGCCAGCAGCCCCCCAGGGTGGGACAGGGGTTCTGGCTACACCTTC	CASSPPGWDRGSGYTF
TRBD2	TRBV28	many	TRBJ2-7	TGTGCCAGCGCCGCCGAGGCTAGCGGTAACCACGAGCAGTACTTC	CASAAEASGNHEQYF
TRBD1	TRBV5-1	few	TRBJ2-3	TGCGCCAGCAGCTTCGAGACAGGGACGCAGTATTTT	CASSFETGTQYF
TRBD2	TRBV12-3/TRBV12-4	-	TRBJ2-1	TGTGCCAGCATCCAATCGACTAGCGGGAGGGCCGGGGAGCAGTTCTTC	CASIQSTSGRAGEQFF
-	TRBV9	-	TRBJ2-7	TGTGCCAGCAGCGCAGAGTCTATCTCGCTCTCCTACGAGCAGTACTTC	CASSAESISLSYEQYF
-	TRBV7-9	many	TRBJ2-5	TGTGCCAGCAGTTTGGGGGAGGAGACCCAGTACTTC	CASSLGEETQYF
TRBD2	TRBV20-1	many	TRBJ2-3	TGCAGTGCTAGAGGGACTAGCGGGAGCACTAGCACAGATACGCAGTATTTT	CSARGTSGSTSTDTQYF
TRBD1	TRBV11-2	-	TRBJ1-2	TGTGCCAGCAGCTTAGGGGACAGGGTGGGAGGCTACACCTTC	CASSLGDRVGGYTF
-	TRBV9	many	TRBJ1-2	TGTGCCAGCAGCGTGGGTCCGGGGCCCGACTATGGCTACACCTTC	CASSVGPGPDYGYTF
-	TRBV6-5	-	TRBJ2-1	TGTGCCAGCAGTTACGACTACCGGGGCAATGAGCAGTTCTTC	CASSYDYRGNEQFF
-	TRBV2	many	TRBJ1-1	TGTGCCAGCAGTGAAGGAATCGGCAGGGCGGTGCTCACTGAAGCTTTCTTT	CASSEGIGRAVLTEAFF